The T cell receptor (beta chain) under discussion was sequenced for a study of cytomegalovirus exposure and HLA in healthy donors. For this clone: Its antigen is currently unknown.

CDR1 is SEHNR, CDR2 FQNEAQ, per germline (reference sequence). The CDR3 sequence is 15 residues long. General study points: Segments of the TCR beta V type were, in most cases, productive about 87% or about 30% of the time in an earlier analysis.

Use of 60 Vbeta and 13 Jbeta primers characterized the PCR. The data were produced by immunoSEQ multiplex PCR, yet TCRdb's version contains in-frame clones alone and is incomplete. The table has under 200,000 clones, around 80% seen once. The sample consisted of PBMCs. The sequence was obtained from a middle-aged woman in good health and CMV-seropositive. The chain uses TRBV7-9 and TRBJ2-5; 15 bases are shared with TRBD2. With the DNA end fitting TRBJ2-7 better, the J assignment may be wrong. The CDR3 region has the DNA TGTGCCAGCAGCGGACTAGCGGGAGGGAGATACGAGCAGTACTTC. Its protein product is CASSGLAGGRYEQYF.